Listed below are T cell receptor beta chains from one sample, sequenced in a study of spatial heterogeneity in lung cancer. TCRdb re-called the 5' RACE reads through MiXCR, storing one row per CDR3 protein. The table includes about 50,000 distinct CDR3 sequences, 6.5% to 8% detected once. The specimen comprised PBMCs, sampled at surgery. The receptor set was obtained from a female donor with early-stage non-small cell lung cancer. Both conserved end residues are part of each CDR3. D genes are given only for firm matches. Size is stated for part of the rows, as once, few or many counts, or as a class when the clone is expanded.

v_call: TRBV4-3; clone_size: .; j_call: TRBJ2-1; d_call: .; cdr3_aa: CASSQVGGINSLQFF; cdr3_nt: TGCGCCAGCAGCCAAGTTGGGGGGATAAACAGCTTGCAGTTCTTC
v_call: TRBV7-2; clone_size: few; j_call: TRBJ2-5; d_call: TRBD1; cdr3_aa: CASSLTGGELSQETQYF; cdr3_nt: TGTGCCAGCAGCTTGACAGGGGGGGAACTCTCGCAAGAGACCCAGTACTTC
v_call: TRBV7-2; clone_size: few; j_call: TRBJ2-3; d_call: .; cdr3_aa: CASRRSTDTQYF; cdr3_nt: TGTGCCAGCAGAAGAAGCACAGATACGCAGTATTTT
v_call: TRBV7-2; clone_size: many; j_call: TRBJ2-1; d_call: .; cdr3_aa: CASSSASSRGSYNEQFF; cdr3_nt: TGTGCCAGCAGCTCCGCCAGCAGTCGGGGCTCCTACAATGAGCAGTTCTTC
v_call: TRBV7-2; clone_size: many; j_call: TRBJ2-2; d_call: .; cdr3_aa: CASSLHGPNTGELFF; cdr3_nt: TGTGCCAGCAGCTTACATGGACCGAACACCGGGGAGCTGTTTTTT
v_call: TRBV7-2; clone_size: many; j_call: TRBJ2-7; d_call: TRBD1; cdr3_aa: CASAGQGVGEQYF; cdr3_nt: TGTGCCAGCGCGGGACAGGGGGTTGGTGAGCAGTACTTC
v_call: TRBV20-1; clone_size: few; j_call: TRBJ1-6; d_call: TRBD1; cdr3_aa: CSAAGQGNSPLHF; cdr3_nt: TGCAGTGCTGCGGGACAGGGAAATTCACCCCTCCACTTT
v_call: TRBV12-3/TRBV12-4; clone_size: many; j_call: TRBJ2-7; d_call: TRBD1; cdr3_aa: CATAEEQGVYEQYF; cdr3_nt: TGTGCCACCGCGGAAGAACAGGGGGTGTACGAGCAGTACTTC
v_call: TRBV6-5; clone_size: many; j_call: TRBJ1-5; d_call: .; cdr3_aa: CASSPTADGHNQPQHF; cdr3_nt: TGTGCCAGCAGTCCCACAGCGGATGGTCACAATCAGCCCCAGCATTTT
v_call: TRBV20-1; clone_size: many; j_call: TRBJ2-7; d_call: TRBD1; cdr3_aa: CSARGDRVSYEQYF; cdr3_nt: TGCAGTGCTAGGGGGGACAGGGTCTCCTACGAGCAGTACTTC
v_call: TRBV4-1; clone_size: .; j_call: TRBJ2-1; d_call: .; cdr3_aa: CASSQDPGAYNEQFF; cdr3_nt: TGCGCCAGCAGCCAAGACCCCGGGGCCTACAATGAGCAGTTCTTC
v_call: TRBV6-2/TRBV6-3; clone_size: few; j_call: TRBJ2-3; d_call: .; cdr3_aa: CASGGAGTDTQYF; cdr3_nt: TGTGCCAGCGGGGGGGCCGGGACAGATACGCAGTATTTT
v_call: TRBV6-5; clone_size: .; j_call: TRBJ2-5; d_call: .; cdr3_aa: CASSDRATQYF; cdr3_nt: TGTGCCAGCAGTGATCGCGCGACCCAGTACTTC
v_call: TRBV6-5; clone_size: few; j_call: TRBJ2-2; d_call: .; cdr3_aa: CASTQDIPTGELFF; cdr3_nt: TGTGCCAGCACCCAGGACATCCCCACCGGGGAGCTGTTTTTT
v_call: TRBV20-1; clone_size: many; j_call: TRBJ1-5; d_call: TRBD1; cdr3_aa: CSVDRGNQPQHF; cdr3_nt: TGCAGTGTCGACAGGGGGAATCAGCCCCAGCATTTT
v_call: TRBV5-1; clone_size: .; j_call: TRBJ1-5; d_call: .; cdr3_aa: CASSLKGDISNQPQHF; cdr3_nt: TGCGCCAGCAGCTTGAAGGGCGACATCAGCAATCAGCCCCAGCATTTT
v_call: TRBV19; clone_size: .; j_call: TRBJ2-3; d_call: .; cdr3_aa: CASSGSSTDTQYF; cdr3_nt: TGTGCCAGTAGCGGTAGTAGCACAGATACGCAGTATTTT
v_call: TRBV28; clone_size: .; j_call: TRBJ1-4; d_call: .; cdr3_aa: CASTKRRTNEKLFF; cdr3_nt: TGTGCCAGCACAAAACGCAGGACTAATGAAAAACTGTTTTTT
v_call: TRBV7-9; clone_size: .; j_call: TRBJ2-7; d_call: TRBD1; cdr3_aa: CASSPPGQGSFEQYF; cdr3_nt: TGTGCCAGCAGCCCTCCGGGACAGGGTTCTTTTGAGCAGTACTTC
v_call: TRBV7-2; clone_size: many; j_call: TRBJ2-7; d_call: .; cdr3_aa: CASTYGPSGEQYF; cdr3_nt: TGTGCCAGCACCTATGGCCCCTCGGGAGAGCAGTACTTC
v_call: TRBV28; clone_size: few; j_call: TRBJ2-7; d_call: .; cdr3_aa: CASSSSGHTLDGDLYEQYF; cdr3_nt: TGTGCCAGCAGTTCCTCGGGACACACCCTAGATGGGGATCTTTACGAGCAGTACTTC
v_call: TRBV30; clone_size: .; j_call: TRBJ2-7; d_call: .; cdr3_aa: CAWSVHRTKSYEQYF; cdr3_nt: TGTGCCTGGAGTGTACATCGGACAAAATCATACGAGCAGTACTTC
v_call: TRBV20-1; clone_size: few; j_call: TRBJ2-3; d_call: TRBD2; cdr3_aa: CSASGTSGGASVTDTQYF; cdr3_nt: TGCAGTGCCTCCGGGACTAGCGGGGGGGCCTCGGTCACAGATACGCAGTATTTT
v_call: TRBV4-3; clone_size: many; j_call: TRBJ2-3; d_call: .; cdr3_aa: CASSQEVGAPRDTQYF; cdr3_nt: TGCGCCAGCAGCCAAGAAGTAGGGGCCCCACGCGATACGCAGTATTTT
v_call: TRBV5-6; clone_size: many; j_call: TRBJ2-6; d_call: .; cdr3_aa: CASSLQGAGANVLTF; cdr3_nt: TGTGCCAGCAGCCTACAGGGTGCTGGGGCCAACGTCCTGACTTTC
v_call: TRBV5-4; clone_size: few; j_call: TRBJ2-3; d_call: .; cdr3_aa: CASSLGLRASTDTQYF; cdr3_nt: TGTGCCAGCAGCTTGGGTCTGCGGGCTAGCACAGATACGCAGTATTTT
v_call: TRBV24-1; clone_size: many; j_call: TRBJ2-2; d_call: TRBD2; cdr3_aa: CATSDASGNTGELFF; cdr3_nt: TGTGCCACCAGTGACGCTAGCGGGAACACCGGGGAGCTGTTTTTT
v_call: TRBV14; clone_size: many; j_call: TRBJ2-5; d_call: .; cdr3_aa: CASSQWDIEETQYF; cdr3_nt: TGTGCCAGCAGCCAATGGGACATCGAAGAGACCCAGTACTTC
v_call: TRBV7-3; clone_size: .; j_call: TRBJ2-5; d_call: TRBD2; cdr3_aa: CASSALGLAGVETQYF; cdr3_nt: TGTGCCAGCAGCGCCTTGGGACTAGCGGGCGTAGAGACCCAGTACTTC
v_call: TRBV6-5; clone_size: few; j_call: TRBJ2-5; d_call: .; cdr3_aa: CASSYGRVGVRETQYF; cdr3_nt: TGTGCCAGCAGTTACGGTCGTGTAGGGGTAAGGGAGACCCAGTACTTC
v_call: TRBV6-6; clone_size: .; j_call: TRBJ2-2; d_call: .; cdr3_aa: CASSTPGELFF; cdr3_nt: TGTGCCAGCAGCACCCCAGGGGAGCTGTTTTTT
v_call: TRBV5-4; clone_size: many; j_call: TRBJ2-7; d_call: .; cdr3_aa: CASSLGGASNIYEQYF; cdr3_nt: TGTGCCAGCAGCTTGGGAGGGGCCTCTAATATCTACGAGCAGTACTTC
v_call: TRBV5-1; clone_size: few; j_call: TRBJ1-3; d_call: .; cdr3_aa: CASSSTQGLNGNTIYF; cdr3_nt: TGCGCCAGCAGCTCCACCCAGGGACTGAACGGAAACACCATATATTTT
v_call: TRBV6-2/TRBV6-3; clone_size: many; j_call: TRBJ2-1; d_call: TRBD2; cdr3_aa: CASSPVGLAGYNEQFF; cdr3_nt: TGTGCCAGCAGCCCCGTGGGACTAGCGGGGTACAATGAGCAGTTCTTC
v_call: TRBV5-5; clone_size: .; j_call: TRBJ2-1; d_call: .; cdr3_aa: CASSLSGTSYNEQFF; cdr3_nt: TGTGCCAGCAGCTTGTCGGGGACCTCCTACAATGAGCAGTTCTTC
v_call: TRBV27; clone_size: few; j_call: TRBJ2-7; d_call: .; cdr3_aa: CASSLGPLYEQYF; cdr3_nt: TGTGCCAGCAGCCTGGGCCCACTCTACGAGCAGTACTTC
v_call: TRBV6-2/TRBV6-3; clone_size: few; j_call: TRBJ1-1; d_call: .; cdr3_aa: CASSRLASNTEAFF; cdr3_nt: TGTGCCAGCAGTCGACTGGCTTCGAACACTGAAGCTTTCTTT
v_call: TRBV5-6; clone_size: many; j_call: TRBJ2-2; d_call: TRBD2; cdr3_aa: CASSPREGNTGELFF; cdr3_nt: TGTGCCAGCAGCCCCCGGGAGGGAAACACCGGGGAGCTGTTTTTT
v_call: TRBV5-1; clone_size: .; j_call: TRBJ2-6; d_call: .; cdr3_aa: CASSGGDILSGANVLTF; cdr3_nt: TGCGCCAGCAGCGGGGGGGACATCCTCTCTGGGGCCAACGTCCTGACTTTC
v_call: TRBV7-8; clone_size: .; j_call: TRBJ2-5; d_call: TRBD2; cdr3_aa: CASSPRTSGGAETQYF; cdr3_nt: TGTGCCAGCAGCCCCCGGACTAGCGGGGGGGCGGAGACCCAGTACTTC
v_call: TRBV5-1; clone_size: .; j_call: TRBJ2-7; d_call: .; cdr3_aa: CASSLRAAVSTHTYEQYF; cdr3_nt: TGCGCCAGCAGCTTGAGAGCGGCAGTTTCGACCCATACCTACGAGCAGTACTTC
v_call: TRBV29-1; clone_size: .; j_call: TRBJ2-7; d_call: .; cdr3_aa: CSVVEGQFYEQYF; cdr3_nt: TGCAGCGTTGTGGAGGGACAGTTCTACGAGCAGTACTTC
v_call: TRBV6-1; clone_size: .; j_call: TRBJ1-4; d_call: .; cdr3_aa: CASRETGLSEKLFF; cdr3_nt: TGTGCCAGCAGGGAAACAGGGTTGAGTGAAAAACTGTTTTTT
v_call: TRBV12-3/TRBV12-4; clone_size: many; j_call: TRBJ1-3; d_call: .; cdr3_aa: CASRETGSSGNTIYF; cdr3_nt: TGTGCCAGCAGAGAAACAGGGAGCTCTGGAAACACCATATATTTT
v_call: TRBV10-3; clone_size: many; j_call: TRBJ2-2; d_call: .; cdr3_aa: CAISGSGELFF; cdr3_nt: TGTGCCATCAGTGGGTCCGGGGAGCTGTTTTTT